The clone carrying this T cell receptor beta chain was detected a few times. The CDR3 runs 16 residues. V shed 2 bases and J 3 bases; nucleotides not matched to a gene: 2. Germline lookup yields CDR1 MNHEY and CDR2 SVGAGI. This entry comes from a study of Graves' ophthalmopathy and Graves' hyperthyroidism. Amplified material comprised TCR beta CDR3 regions derived from RNA transcripts. Following a first-round RT-PCR that used HTBI primers, a second-round multiplex PCR was carried out. TCRdb called the multiplex PCR reads again in MiXCR, with one record for every CDR3 protein. The sample has some 520,000 distinct CDR3 sequences, 13% to 15% seen once; the top ten hold 8% to 10%.

The sample was blood. The TCR was taken from a woman in her twenties or thirties with Graves' ophthalmopathy. The chain has TRBV6-5 and TRBJ2-2; 11 nucleotides line up with TRBD2. The CDR3 DNA reads as TGTGCCAGCAGTTACCAGACTAGCGGGGACACCGGGGAGCTGTTTTTT. Its protein product is CASSYQTSGDTGELFF.